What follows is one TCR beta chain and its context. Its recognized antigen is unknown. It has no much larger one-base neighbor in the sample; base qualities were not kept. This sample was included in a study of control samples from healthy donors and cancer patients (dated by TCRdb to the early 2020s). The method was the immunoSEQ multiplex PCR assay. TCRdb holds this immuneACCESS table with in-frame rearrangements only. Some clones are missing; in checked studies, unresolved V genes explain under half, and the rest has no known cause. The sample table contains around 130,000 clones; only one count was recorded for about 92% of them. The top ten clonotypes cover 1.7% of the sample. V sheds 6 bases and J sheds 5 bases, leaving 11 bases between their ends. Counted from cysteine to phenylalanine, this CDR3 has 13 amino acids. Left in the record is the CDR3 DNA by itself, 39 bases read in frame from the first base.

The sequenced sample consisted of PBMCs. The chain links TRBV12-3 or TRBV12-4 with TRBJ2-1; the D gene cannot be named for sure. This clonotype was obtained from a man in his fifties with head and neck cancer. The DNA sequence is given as TGTGCCAGCAGCCCGGTCGATGACAATGAGCAGTTCTTC. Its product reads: CASSPVDDNEQFF.